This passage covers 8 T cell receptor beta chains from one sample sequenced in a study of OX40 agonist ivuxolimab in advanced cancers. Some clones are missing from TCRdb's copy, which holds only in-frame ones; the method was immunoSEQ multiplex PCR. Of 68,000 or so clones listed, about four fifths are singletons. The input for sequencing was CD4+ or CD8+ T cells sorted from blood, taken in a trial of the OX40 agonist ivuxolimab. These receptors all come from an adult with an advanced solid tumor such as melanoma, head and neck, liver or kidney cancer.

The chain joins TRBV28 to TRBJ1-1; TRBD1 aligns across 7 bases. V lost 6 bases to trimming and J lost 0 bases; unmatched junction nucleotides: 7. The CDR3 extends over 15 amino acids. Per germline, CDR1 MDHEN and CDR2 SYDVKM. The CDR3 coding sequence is TGTGCCAGCAGAGGACAGGCCAACATGAACACTGAAGCTTTCTTT. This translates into CASRGQANMNTEAFF.

CDR3 DNA: TGTGCCTGGTCAGGAGGGAGTGGCACCGGGGAGCTGTTTTTT. This gives the protein CAWSGGSGTGELFF. This chain connects TRBV30 to TRBJ2-2; TRBD2 is a possible D gene (6 bases). Between the trimmed V and J ends, which lost 5 bases and 4 bases, there was a span of 14 bases. The CDR3 contains 14 residues. CDR1 and CDR2 (germline): GTSNPN, SVGIG (reference sequence).

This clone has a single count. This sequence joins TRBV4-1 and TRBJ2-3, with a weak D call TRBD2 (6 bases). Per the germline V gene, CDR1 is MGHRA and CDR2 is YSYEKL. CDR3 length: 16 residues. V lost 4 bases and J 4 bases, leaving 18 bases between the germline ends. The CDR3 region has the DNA TGCGCCAGCAGCCCCCTCGGACGGGAGACCGCAGATACGCAGTATTTT. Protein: CASSPLGRETADTQYF.

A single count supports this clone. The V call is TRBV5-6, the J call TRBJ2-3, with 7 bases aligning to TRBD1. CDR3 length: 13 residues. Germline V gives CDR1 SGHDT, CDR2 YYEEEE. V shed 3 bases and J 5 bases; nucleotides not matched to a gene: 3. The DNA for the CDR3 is TGTGCCAGCAGCTCGGACAGGCGAGATACGCAGTATTTT. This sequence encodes CASSSDRRDTQYF.

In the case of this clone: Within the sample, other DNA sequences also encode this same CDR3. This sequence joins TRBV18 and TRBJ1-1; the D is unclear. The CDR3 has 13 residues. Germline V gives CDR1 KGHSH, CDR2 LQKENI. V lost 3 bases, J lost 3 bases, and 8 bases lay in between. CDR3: CASSPDSYTEAFF. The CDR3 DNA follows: TGTGCCAGCTCACCGGACTCTTACACTGAAGCTTTCTTT. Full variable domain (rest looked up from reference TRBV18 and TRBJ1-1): NAGVMQNPRHLVRRRGQEARLRCSPMKGHSHVYWYRQLPEEGLKFMVYLQKENIIDESGMPKERFSAEFPKEGPSILRIQQVVRGDSAAYFCASSPDSYTEAFFGQGTRLTVV.

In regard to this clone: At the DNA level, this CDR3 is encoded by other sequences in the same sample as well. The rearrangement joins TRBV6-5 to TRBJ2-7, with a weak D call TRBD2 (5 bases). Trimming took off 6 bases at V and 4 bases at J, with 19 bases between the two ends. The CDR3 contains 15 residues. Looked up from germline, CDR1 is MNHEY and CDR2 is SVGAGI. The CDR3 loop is CASRPGLAGGYEQYF. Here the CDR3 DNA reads TGTGCCAGCAGACCCGGACTGGCGGGTGGATACGAGCAGTACTTC.

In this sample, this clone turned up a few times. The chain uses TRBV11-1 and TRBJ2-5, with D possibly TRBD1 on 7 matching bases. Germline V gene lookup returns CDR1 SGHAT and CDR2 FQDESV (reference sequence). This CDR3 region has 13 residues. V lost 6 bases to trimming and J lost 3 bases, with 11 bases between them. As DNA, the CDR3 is TGTGCCAGCAGGGGGGGACAGAAAGAGACCCAGTACTTC. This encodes CASRGGQKETQYF.

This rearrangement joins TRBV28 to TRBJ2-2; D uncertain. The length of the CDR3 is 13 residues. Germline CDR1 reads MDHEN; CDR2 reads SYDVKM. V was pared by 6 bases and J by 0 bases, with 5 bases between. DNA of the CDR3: TGTGCCAGCAGACTCCCGAACACCGGGGAGCTGTTTTTT. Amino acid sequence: CASRLPNTGELFF.